This TCR beta chain was sequenced in a study of metastatic and nonmetastatic thyroid tumors. Study details: Repertoires were compared across blood and tumor or nodule tissue from malignant and benign thyroid patients.

This clone has more than one count but fewer than ten. V dropped 6 bases and J dropped 1; count of bases not matched to a gene: 2. The CDR3 has 13 residues. Germline-derived CDR1 and CDR2 are GTSNPN and SVGIG (reference sequence). Every patient was untreated before thyroid surgery. Per the study methods: What underpinned the distant-metastasis classifier for papillary thyroid cancer was the set of CDR3 differences across clinicopathological groups. TCRdb re-clonotyped the PCR reads via MiXCR. The authors' filters were not applied to this entry. The sample contains about 40,000 clones, about 10% of which appear only once.

The origin of this receptor is a female donor with papillary thyroid cancer or a benign thyroid nodule (not recorded which). Some clones in this sample may be carry-over from other donors' samples. Sequencing was carried out using blood. This chain links TRBV30 with TRBJ2-7; 11 bases line up with TRBD2. In DNA form, the CDR3 reads TGTGCCTGCCGACTAGCGGGATCCTACGAGCAGTACTTC. Amino acids: CACRLAGSYEQYF. The variable domain in full, completed from reference TRBV30 and TRBJ2-7, reads SQTIHQWPATLVQPVGSPLSLECTVEGTSNPNLYWYRQAAGRGLQLLFYSVGIGQISSEVPQNLSASRPQDRQFILSSKKLLLSDSGFYLCACRLAGSYEQYFGPGTRLTVT.